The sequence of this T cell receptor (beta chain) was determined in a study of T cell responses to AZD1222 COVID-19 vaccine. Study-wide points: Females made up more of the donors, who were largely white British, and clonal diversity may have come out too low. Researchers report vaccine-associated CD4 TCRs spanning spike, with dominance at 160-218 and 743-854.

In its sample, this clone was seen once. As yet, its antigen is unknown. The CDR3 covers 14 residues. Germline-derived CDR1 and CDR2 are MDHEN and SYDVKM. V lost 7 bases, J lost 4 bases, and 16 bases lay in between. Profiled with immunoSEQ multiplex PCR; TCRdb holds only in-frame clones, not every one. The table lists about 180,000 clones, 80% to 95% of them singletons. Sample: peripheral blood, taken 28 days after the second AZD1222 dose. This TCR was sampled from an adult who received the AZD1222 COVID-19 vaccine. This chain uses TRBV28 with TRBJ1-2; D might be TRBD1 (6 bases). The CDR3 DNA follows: TGTGCCAGCACCATCACAGGGTCTTCCTATGGCTACACCTTC. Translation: CASTITGSSYGYTF.